The entry below gives a single TCR beta chain sequence along with its context. What it recognizes is unknown. Through 5' RACE with UMI labels, the TRB cDNA libraries were prepared. TCRdb reprocessed the 5' RACE reads and reports one entry per CDR3 protein, with no DNA. Its table lists tens of thousands of distinct CDR3 sequences. This sample was taken from a study of CXCR3-negative and CXCR3-positive naive CD8 T cells. Study results and limitations: Each naive subset displayed comparably high diversity, whereas memory CD8+ cells displayed much lower diversity. For naive cells, CXCR3-negative and CXCR3-positive subsets had similar TRBV-TRBJ usage; for memory cells, usage differed. Naive cells with CXCR3 showed TRB CDR3s that were more hydrophobic than those in CXCR3-negative naive cells.

The CDR3 is made up of 15 amino acids. Researchers reported sorting every CD8+ T cell subset in triplicate, roughly 290,000 cells per sort. CD45RO-CCR7+CD27+CD95- expression identified naive CD8+ T cells. Sequenced: naive CXCR3+ CD8+ T cells from blood. Regarding subset: CD45RO-CCR7+CD27+CD95- naive CD8+ T cells expressing CXCR3 (TNR3+). The V gene is TRBV12-3 or TRBV12-4, the J gene TRBJ2-7; TCRdb lists TRBD2, though no DNA is available to test this call. This receptor was taken from a human donor in good health. Some clones in this sample may be carry-over from other donors' samples. The CDR3 is CASSLESSGNYEQYF.